The sequence of this TCR beta chain was determined in a study of blood T cell repertoires in COVID-19. Across the study: From the United States, Italy and Spain came samples of acute and convalescent COVID-19.

Trimming cost V 7 bases and J 0 bases; bases outside gene matches: 13. The CDR3 has 18 amino acids. In germline, CDR1 is MDHEN, CDR2 SYDVKM. Under the authors' procedure: Quantification of nucleated cells was approximated via reference gene primer amplification. Generated by immunoSEQ multiplex PCR, the TCRdb table keeps only in-frame clones and is missing some. From that table come the V and J calls and clone size; the DNA was used to work out D and trimming. This sample has some 89,000 clones, with 90% found just once. The genes are TRBV28 and TRBJ2-7, with 12 positions matching TRBD1. Sequencing input: peripheral blood. The sequence was obtained from a man aged 55 to 70 with acute or convalescent COVID-19. For the CDR3, the DNA is TGTGCCAGCACCGTTGCCGGGACAGGGGGCTTGAGCTCCTACGAGCAGTACTTC. Its protein is CASTVAGTGGLSSYEQYF.